This is a list of T cell receptor beta chains from one sample in a study of Ad26.COV2.S vaccination and SARS-CoV-2 variants. Sequenced by immunoSEQ multiplex PCR; TCRdb stores in-frame clones only, minus some. The sample carries 380,000 or so clones, 83% recorded once. The sequenced sample was peripheral blood, obtained in a trial of Ad26.COV2.S vaccine versus placebo. All receptors derive from a person aged 18-65 years who received the Ad26.COV2.S COVID-19 vaccine or a placebo. The CDR3 runs from the conserved cysteine through the conserved F or W. The order of the fields is J gene, clone size, D gene, V gene, CDR3 protein, CDR3 DNA. D genes are given only for firm matches. Clone sizes are given selectively: once, few, many, or a class where the clone is expanded.

j_call: TRBJ1-2; clone_size: -; d_call: TRBD1; v_call: TRBV18; cdr3_aa: CASSWTGEDGYTF; cdr3_nt: TGTGCCAGCTCATGGACAGGGGAGGATGGCTACACCTTC
j_call: TRBJ2-1; clone_size: -; d_call: TRBD1; v_call: TRBV29-1; cdr3_aa: CSVHQLFGQGDNWEQFF; cdr3_nt: TGCAGCGTGCACCAATTATTTGGACAGGGGGACAATTGGGAGCAGTTCTTC
j_call: TRBJ1-5; clone_size: -; d_call: -; v_call: TRBV5-1; cdr3_aa: CASSSGAGGENQPQHF; cdr3_nt: TGCGCCAGCAGCTCGGGGGCGGGTGGCGAGAATCAGCCCCAGCATTTT
j_call: TRBJ2-2; clone_size: -; d_call: TRBD1; v_call: TRBV5-1; cdr3_aa: CASSFGTGGRRSGELFF; cdr3_nt: TGCGCCAGCAGCTTCGGGACAGGGGGACGTCGGAGCGGGGAGCTGTTTTTT
j_call: TRBJ1-4; clone_size: once; d_call: -; v_call: TRBV6-5; cdr3_aa: CASSWPDTDGNEKLFF; cdr3_nt: TGTGCCAGCAGTTGGCCTGACACGGATGGGAATGAAAAACTGTTTTTT
j_call: TRBJ1-6; clone_size: few; d_call: -; v_call: TRBV30; cdr3_aa: CAWSVQEGGYSPLHF; cdr3_nt: TGTGCCTGGAGTGTACAGGAGGGAGGATATTCACCCCTCCACTTT
j_call: TRBJ1-5; clone_size: -; d_call: -; v_call: TRBV4-1; cdr3_aa: CASSQEPPHPAGNQPQHF; cdr3_nt: TGCGCCAGCAGCCAAGAACCCCCCCACCCAGCGGGCAATCAGCCCCAGCATTTT
j_call: TRBJ1-4; clone_size: -; d_call: TRBD1; v_call: TRBV5-1; cdr3_aa: CASSPGQGGGGLNEKLFF; cdr3_nt: TGCGCCAGCAGCCCCGGACAGGGCGGAGGGGGACTAAATGAAAAACTGTTTTTT
j_call: TRBJ1-2; clone_size: once; d_call: -; v_call: TRBV6-6; cdr3_aa: CASTYGGISGYTF; cdr3_nt: TGTGCCAGCACGTACGGGGGCATTAGCGGCTACACCTTC
j_call: TRBJ1-1; clone_size: -; d_call: -; v_call: TRBV13; cdr3_aa: CASSSRTTAPLFEAFF; cdr3_nt: TGTGCCAGCAGCTCACGGACAACGGCCCCCCTCTTTGAAGCTTTCTTT
j_call: TRBJ1-1; clone_size: -; d_call: -; v_call: TRBV4-3; cdr3_aa: CADRRVNTEAFF; cdr3_nt: TGCGCCGACCGAAGGGTTAACACTGAAGCTTTCTTT
j_call: TRBJ2-1; clone_size: once; d_call: TRBD2; v_call: TRBV9; cdr3_aa: CASSRLAGGGYNEQFF; cdr3_nt: TGTGCCAGCAGCAGATTAGCGGGAGGTGGCTACAATGAGCAGTTCTTC
j_call: TRBJ2-7; clone_size: -; d_call: -; v_call: TRBV7-9; cdr3_aa: CASSSGRGYEQYF; cdr3_nt: TGTGCCAGCAGCTCCGGACGGGGCTACGAGCAGTACTTC
j_call: TRBJ2-5; clone_size: once; d_call: TRBD2; v_call: TRBV6-1; cdr3_aa: CASSEYKGLAAETQYF; cdr3_nt: TGTGCCAGCAGTGAATATAAGGGACTAGCGGCAGAGACCCAGTACTTC
j_call: TRBJ2-7; clone_size: -; d_call: -; v_call: TRBV3-1/TRBV3-2; cdr3_aa: CASSLSWNSYEQYF; cdr3_nt: TGTGCCAGCAGCCTCTCATGGAACTCCTACGAGCAGTACTTC
j_call: TRBJ1-6; clone_size: few; d_call: TRBD1; v_call: TRBV9; cdr3_aa: CASSVSGQSSYNSPLHF; cdr3_nt: TGTGCCAGCAGCGTATCGGGACAGAGCTCCTATAATTCACCCCTCCACTTT
j_call: TRBJ1-5; clone_size: -; d_call: TRBD1; v_call: TRBV19; cdr3_aa: CASSITRGSQPQHF; cdr3_nt: TGTGCCAGTAGTATAACCAGGGGGAGTCAGCCCCAGCATTTT
j_call: TRBJ2-3; clone_size: -; d_call: TRBD2; v_call: TRBV2; cdr3_aa: CASQLAGVTDTQYF; cdr3_nt: TGTGCCAGCCAGCTAGCGGGAGTCACAGATACGCAGTATTTT
j_call: TRBJ2-7; clone_size: -; d_call: -; v_call: TRBV5-1; cdr3_aa: CASSVVGYEQYF; cdr3_nt: TGCGCCAGCAGTGTTGTGGGATACGAGCAGTACTTC
j_call: TRBJ2-1; clone_size: -; d_call: TRBD2; v_call: TRBV7-9; cdr3_aa: CASSSTGGYNEQFF; cdr3_nt: TGTGCCAGCAGCTCCACGGGGGGCTACAATGAGCAGTTCTTC
j_call: TRBJ2-7; clone_size: -; d_call: -; v_call: TRBV10-2; cdr3_aa: CASSEPAGSYEQYF; cdr3_nt: TGCGCCAGCAGTGAGCCGGCAGGTTCCTACGAGCAGTACTTC
j_call: TRBJ2-3; clone_size: -; d_call: -; v_call: TRBV18; cdr3_aa: CASSPDRSTDTQYF; cdr3_nt: TGTGCCAGCTCACCGGATCGTAGCACAGATACGCAGTATTTT
j_call: TRBJ1-5; clone_size: -; d_call: TRBD1; v_call: TRBV19; cdr3_aa: CASSKGGTAALRNQPQHF; cdr3_nt: TGTGCCAGTAGTAAGGGGGGGACAGCCGCTCTTCGCAATCAGCCCCAGCATTTT
j_call: TRBJ1-5; clone_size: -; d_call: -; v_call: TRBV28; cdr3_aa: CASSHNQPQHF; cdr3_nt: TGTGCCAGCAGCCATAATCAGCCCCAGCATTTT
j_call: TRBJ1-5; clone_size: -; d_call: TRBD1; v_call: TRBV5-4; cdr3_aa: CASSLGGQGKRSNQPQHF; cdr3_nt: TGTGCCAGCAGCTTGGGGGGACAGGGTAAGCGAAGCAATCAGCCCCAGCATTTT
j_call: TRBJ2-7; clone_size: -; d_call: -; v_call: TRBV7-3; cdr3_aa: CASSSVPGHYEQYF; cdr3_nt: TGTGCCAGCAGCTCCGTCCCGGGACACTACGAGCAGTACTTC